This T cell receptor (beta chain) was recorded in a study of cytomegalovirus exposure and HLA in healthy donors. This clone came up once. What it binds is unknown. Study-level findings and limits: For cytomegalovirus status, the classifier reportedly gave diagnoses with high specificity and sensitivity.

The primer mix had 60 Vbeta and 13 Jbeta primers. Method: immunoSEQ multiplex PCR; TCRdb's copy keeps in-frame clones and lacks some. The repertoire has 250,000 to 350,000 clones, roughly 88% of them found once; the top ten carry roughly 4%. There are 14 residues in the CDR3. Germline CDR1 reads MNHEY; CDR2 reads SMNVEV (reference sequence). Deletions cut 6 bases from V and 2 bases from J, with 13 bases between. The clonotype was recovered from a man between 40 and 49 years old in good health and CMV-seropositive. The chain carries TRBV27 and TRBJ2-5; no definite D call. The sample comprised PBMCs. CDR3 in DNA: TGTGCCAGCAGCAGTGCCCTGAATCAAGAGACCCAGTACTTC. Translated, it gives CASSSALNQETQYF.